The rows below give T cell receptor beta chains drawn from one sample of a study of T cell changes during pregnancy in multiple sclerosis. Produced via immunoSEQ multiplex PCR; TCRdb's table is partial and in-frame only. The sample has tens of thousands of clones, 85% to 95% seen once; the top ten hold roughly 7.4%. The specimen was CD8+ T cells from peripheral blood mononuclear cells, collected in the third trimester of pregnancy. The receptors originated from a female donor with multiple sclerosis, enrolled in a pregnancy study. CDR3s include the opening cysteine and the closing phenylalanine or tryptophan. The D gene is left open where the match is weak. The size of a clone is reported for some rows only, either as once, few or many, or as a class for expanded clones.

clone size,V gene,D gene,J gene,CDR3 DNA,CDR3 protein
.,TRBV29-1,.,TRBJ2-7,TGCAGCGTTGAAAGTGAGCCGCCCTACGAGCAGTACTTC,CSVESEPPYEQYF
.,TRBV9,.,TRBJ2-3,TGTGCCAGCAGCGTAGTCCTCACAGATACGCAGTATTTT,CASSVVLTDTQYF
.,TRBV19,TRBD1,TRBJ1-1,TGTGCCAGTAGTTATGGACAGGGGCGGGTGAGGACTGAAGCTTTCTTT,CASSYGQGRVRTEAFF
.,TRBV7-6,.,TRBJ2-3,TGTGCCAGCAGCTCGAGACAGAAGACCAGCACAGATACGCAGTATTTT,CASSSRQKTSTDTQYF
few,TRBV6-1,TRBD2,TRBJ2-3,TGTGCCAGCGAGCGGGAGAGCGCAGATACGCAGTATTTT,CASERESADTQYF
.,TRBV28,.,TRBJ2-7,TGTGCCAGCAGTGGCCGGGGAGGGGGCTACGAGCAGTACTTC,CASSGRGGGYEQYF
.,TRBV28,TRBD1,TRBJ2-7,TGTGCCAGCAGGAACCCAGGGGGCGCTTCCCTCTACGAGCAGTACTTC,CASRNPGGASLYEQYF
.,TRBV19,TRBD1,TRBJ1-2,TGTGCCAGTGAATGGACAGGATTTAACTATGGCTACACCTTC,CASEWTGFNYGYTF
.,TRBV29-1,.,TRBJ2-5,TGCAGCGTTGAGTCCGGGGAAGAGGAAGAGACCCAGTACTTC,CSVESGEEEETQYF
.,TRBV29-1,TRBD1,TRBJ1-4,TGCAGCGTTGAAGATCTTAGGACAGGGGGTCGAACTAATGAAAAACTGTTTTTT,CSVEDLRTGGRTNEKLFF
.,TRBV6-5,.,TRBJ2-2,TGTGCCAGCAGTTACGGCTCGGGCACCGGGGAGCTGTTTTTT,CASSYGSGTGELFF
.,TRBV7-8,TRBD1,TRBJ2-7,TGTGCCAGCAGCCCCCGGGACAGGGGCTCCTACGAGCAGTACTTC,CASSPRDRGSYEQYF
.,TRBV7-2,.,TRBJ2-1,TGTGCCAGCAGCTTCACCTACAATGAGCAGTTCTTC,CASSFTYNEQFF
.,TRBV5-6,.,TRBJ2-1,TGTGCCAGCAGCTTCTCCCTCGAGGGGGGGATGGGTGAGCAGTTCTTC,CASSFSLEGGMGEQFF
.,TRBV7-9,.,TRBJ2-1,TGTGCCAGCAGCTTAGTAGGACAGAAAAACAATGAGCAGTTCTTC,CASSLVGQKNNEQFF
.,TRBV7-9,.,TRBJ2-7,TGTGCCAGCAGCGACGGAGTGGCCTACGAGCAGTACTTC,CASSDGVAYEQYF
.,TRBV6-5,.,TRBJ1-1,TGTGCCAGCAGTTACTCCGAGGGCACTGAAGCTTTCTTT,CASSYSEGTEAFF
.,TRBV19,.,TRBJ1-4,TGTGCCAGTAGTATAGCGGGGAATGAAAAACTGTTTTTT,CASSIAGNEKLFF
.,TRBV5-5,.,TRBJ1-1,TGTGCCAGCATGGGAGGAGGCACTGAAGCTTTCTTT,CASMGGGTEAFF
.,TRBV9,.,TRBJ2-3,TGTGCCAGCAGCTTCCAAGATACGCAGTATTTT,CASSFQDTQYF
.,TRBV4-3,.,TRBJ1-1,TGCGCCAGCAGCCAAGATCGGTTCCTGAACACTGAAGCTTTCTTT,CASSQDRFLNTEAFF
.,TRBV2,TRBD2,TRBJ2-1,TGTGCCAGCCCGGGACTAGTCTACAATGAGCAGTTCTTC,CASPGLVYNEQFF
.,TRBV5-4,.,TRBJ2-7,TGTGCCAGCAGCTTAGGAGACGACTACGAGCAGTACTTC,CASSLGDDYEQYF
.,TRBV9,TRBD2,TRBJ2-7,TGTGCCAGCAACCCTAGCGGGGGATTTTACGAGCAGTACTTC,CASNPSGGFYEQYF
.,TRBV7-3,.,TRBJ2-7,TGTGCCAGCAGCCTTACCCGACAAGGCGAGCAGTACTTC,CASSLTRQGEQYF
.,TRBV14,.,TRBJ2-7,TGTGCCAGCAGCCAAGATGGGCTCTACGAGCAGTACTTC,CASSQDGLYEQYF
.,TRBV19,TRBD1,TRBJ2-3,TGTGCCAGTAGTATCCCAGCCGGGACAGGGGGCCTCAGCACAGATACGCAGTATTTT,CASSIPAGTGGLSTDTQYF